A single sample gave rise to the 29 T cell receptor beta chains below, sequenced in a study of T cell changes during pregnancy in multiple sclerosis. Produced via immunoSEQ multiplex PCR; TCRdb's table is partial and in-frame only. The sample has more than 80,000 clones, approximately 90% seen once. The material sequenced was peripheral blood, taken after pregnancy. These TCRs come from a female donor with multiple sclerosis, enrolled in a pregnancy study.

The table lists this clone with a count of one. The chain uses TRBV6-1 and TRBJ2-7; the D is unclear. Trimming removed 8 bases at V and 0 bases at J, with 5 bases between. The V gene's germline CDR1 is MNHNS and CDR2 SASEGT. This CDR3 has 11 residues. The chain's CDR3 is CASLGSYEQYF. CDR3 DNA: TGTGCCAGCCTCGGCTCCTACGAGCAGTACTTC.

The rearrangement uses TRBV6-5 and TRBJ2-2; 7 nucleotides line up with TRBD1. The CDR3 has 15 residues. The germline CDR1 and CDR2 sequences are MNHEY and SVGAGI. J gave up 2 bases and V 2 bases, and 2 bases lay outside the gene matches. The CDR3, as DNA: TGTGCCAGCAGTTACGGGACAGATAACACCGGGGAGCTGTTTTTT. Residues: CASSYGTDNTGELFF.

The chain is built from TRBV7-2 and TRBJ2-7; 7 bases agree with TRBD2. V gave up 1 base and J gave up 1 base; unmatched junction bases: 4. The germline gives CDR1 SGHTA, CDR2 FQGNSA. This CDR3 contains 15 residues. The DNA for the CDR3 is TGTGCCAGCAGCTTAGGCGGGAGAGGGTCCTACGAGCAGTACTTC. It codes for CASSLGGRGSYEQYF.

This chain connects TRBV10-1 to TRBJ1-4, with 12 bases identical to TRBD1. This CDR3 spans 15 amino acids. Germline V gene sequence: CDR1 WNHNN, CDR2 SYGVQD (reference sequence). With 5 bases clipped from V and 9 bases from J, the junction kept 7 bases outside the gene matches. The CDR3: CASSPQRDRGQKLFF. The DNA of the CDR3 is TGCGCCAGCAGTCCACAACGGGACAGGGGGCAAAAACTGTTTTTT.

This rearrangement joins TRBV28 to TRBJ1-1; D uncertain. V gave up 10 bases and J gave up 1 base, with 19 bases separating them. This CDR3 comprises 15 residues. Germline values: CDR1 MDHEN, CDR2 SYDVKM. CDR3 nucleotides: TGTGCCACAGCATTGGTTGCAGGCAGGAACACTGAAGCTTTCTTT. This sequence encodes CATALVAGRNTEAFF. The variable domain in full, completed from reference TRBV28 and TRBJ1-1, reads DVKVTQSSRYLVKRTGEKVFLECVQDMDHENMFWYRQDPGLGLRLIYFSYDVKMKEKGDIPEGYSVSREKKERFSLILESASTNQTSMYLCATALVAGRNTEAFFGQGTRLTVV.

This clone came up a few times. The CDR3 region is CASSPGLAGANEQFF. CDR3 in DNA: TGTGCCAGCAGCCCGGGACTAGCGGGGGCAAATGAGCAGTTCTTC. The chain has TRBV7-2 and TRBJ2-1, with TRBD2 identical over 14 bases. CDR1 SGHTA and CDR2 FQGNSA come from the germline V gene. V lost 5 bases to trimming and J lost 7 bases; unmatched junction nucleotides: 4. The CDR3 consists of 15 residues. The variable domain in full, completed from reference TRBV7-2 and TRBJ2-1, reads GAGVSQSPSNKVTEKGKDVELRCDPISGHTALYWYRQSLGQGLEFLIYFQGNSAPDKSGLPSDRFSAERTGGSVSTLTIQRTQQEDSAVYLCASSPGLAGANEQFFGPGTRLTVL.

The chain joins TRBV5-1 to TRBJ1-1; tentative D call: TRBD1 (6 bases). The V and J ends lost 3 bases and 5 bases respectively, with 17 bases between them. This CDR3 has 15 residues. Germline CDR1 and CDR2: SGHRS and YFSETQ. The CDR3 loop is CASSSRQGWETEAFF. CDR3 coding DNA: TGCGCCAGCAGCTCGAGGCAGGGGTGGGAGACTGAAGCTTTCTTT. Using reference TRBV5-1 and TRBJ1-1 for the parts outside the CDR3, the full variable domain is KAGVTQTPRYLIKTRGQQVTLSCSPISGHRSVSWYQQTPGQGLQFLFEYFSETQRNKGNFPGRFSGRQFSNSRSEMNVSTLELGDSALYLCASSSRQGWETEAFFGQGTRLTVV.

This clone has only one observation. J is TRBJ1-1 and V is TRBV27; no reliable D call. This CDR3 comprises 15 residues. The germline V gene encodes CDR1 MNHEY and CDR2 SMNVEV (reference sequence). With 5 bases removed from V and 3 bases from J, the gap between germline ends came to 16 bases. Here the CDR3 DNA reads TGTGCCAGCAGTGCCCGACTGGTGATGGACACTGAAGCTTTCTTT. Residues: CASSARLVMDTEAFF.

The chain combines TRBV7-2 with TRBJ1-1; no clear D. The V end lost 2 bases, the J end lost 4 bases, and 11 bases lay between the germline ends. Germline CDR1 reads SGHTA; CDR2 reads FQGNSA. This CDR3 comprises 14 residues. The CDR3 DNA follows: TGTGCCAGCAGCTTATTTAAGTCTAGCACTGAAGCTTTCTTT. Translated, it gives CASSLFKSSTEAFF. Filled out from reference TRBV7-2 and TRBJ1-1, the complete variable domain reads GAGVSQSPSNKVTEKGKDVELRCDPISGHTALYWYRQSLGQGLEFLIYFQGNSAPDKSGLPSDRFSAERTGGSVSTLTIQRTQQEDSAVYLCASSLFKSSTEAFFGQGTRLTVV.

The chain combines TRBV4-1 with TRBJ2-1; the D is unclear. Trimming stripped 1 base from V and 6 bases from J, with 10 bases between. The CDR3 spans 14 residues. Germline CDR1 is MGHRA and CDR2 is YSYEKL. CDR3: CASSQGLVSNEQFF. CDR3 bases: TGCGCCAGCAGCCAAGGGCTAGTAAGCAATGAGCAGTTCTTC.

V and J are TRBV2 and TRBJ2-5; 8 bases match TRBD2. The ends lost 8 bases at V and 2 bases at J; junction bases unmatched: 7. In germline, CDR1 is SNHLY, CDR2 FYNNEI. The CDR3 has 14 amino acids. The CDR3 DNA follows: TGTGCCAGCGGTCAGCGGGGGACGCAAGAGACCCAGTACTTC. Translated: CASGQRGTQETQYF. Variable domain in full (rest from reference TRBV2 and TRBJ2-5): EPEVTQTPSHQVTQMGQEVILRCVPISNHLYFYWYRQILGQKVEFLVSFYNNEISEKSEIFDDQFSVERPDGSNFTLKIRSTKLEDSAMYFCASGQRGTQETQYFGPGTRLLVL.

The chain links TRBV6-1 to TRBJ2-7; D not resolved. The V end was cut by 3 bases, the J end by 3 bases, with 6 bases between. This CDR3 has 12 amino acids. CDR1 and CDR2 (germline): MNHNS, SASEGT. The CDR3 DNA is TGTGCCAGCAGTGACTGGAGCTACGAGCAGTACTTC. As protein: CASSDWSYEQYF.

The V and J genes are TRBV27 and TRBJ2-1; D ambiguous. CDR1 is MNHEY and CDR2 is SMNVEV in the germline V gene (reference sequence). V was clipped by 6 bases and J by 1 base, with 10 bases between them. The CDR3 runs 14 residues. The CDR3: CASSSLVSYNEQFF. Written as DNA, the CDR3 is TGTGCCAGCAGCTCTCTAGTATCCTACAATGAGCAGTTCTTC.

This chain uses TRBV30 with TRBJ1-2; D ambiguous. Trimming shortened V by 7 bases and J by 4 bases, and 16 bases separated the two germline ends. This CDR3 has 13 amino acids. The V gene's germline CDR1 is GTSNPN and CDR2 SVGIG (reference sequence). Here the CDR3 reads CASSLRSPYGYTF. Written as DNA, the CDR3 is TGTGCCTCCTCGTTGAGAAGCCCCTATGGCTACACCTTC.

The rearrangement links TRBV18 to TRBJ1-1; a weak D match, TRBD1 (6 bases). The CDR3 loop spans 14 amino acids. Per germline, CDR1 KGHSH and CDR2 LQKENI. V was trimmed by 3 bases and J by 5 bases, leaving 13 bases between them. CDR3 nucleotide sequence: TGTGCCAGCTCACCCAAACAGGGTCTGACTGAAGCTTTCTTT. Amino acid sequence: CASSPKQGLTEAFF.

In this sample, this clone turned up once. CDR3 residues: CASGGRDTPEKLFF. In DNA, the CDR3 is TGTGCCAGCGGTGGGAGGGATACGCCTGAAAAACTGTTTTTT. The rearrangement uses TRBV6-5 and TRBJ1-4; D is unclear. Trimming shortened V by 8 bases and J by 7 bases, and 17 bases separated the two germline ends. CDR3 size: 14 residues. Germline lookup yields CDR1 MNHEY and CDR2 SVGAGI.

The chain is built from TRBV4-1 and TRBJ1-5; tentatively, D is TRBD1 (6 bases). V was trimmed by 1 base and J by 5 bases, leaving 15 bases between them. The CDR3 sequence is 16 residues long. Germline values: CDR1 MGHRA, CDR2 YSYEKL. CDR3 DNA: TGCGCCAGCAGCCAAGTATGGACAGACAACTATCAGCCCCAGCATTTT. This sequence encodes CASSQVWTDNYQPQHF.

This chain links TRBV5-1 with TRBJ2-7; 7 bases match TRBD1. This CDR3 is built from 14 residues. The germline V gene encodes CDR1 SGHRS and CDR2 YFSETQ. V trimming: 3 bases; J trimming: 3 bases; junction bases outside the gene matches: 6. CDR3 nucleotides: TGCGCCAGCAGCTGGGGACAGAGGGACTACGAGCAGTACTTC. Translation: CASSWGQRDYEQYF.

CDR3 sequence (DNA): TGTGCCAGTAGTATAGCTAGCATCGGGGAGCTGTTTTTT. Amino acid sequence: CASSIASIGELFF. The V and J genes are TRBV19 and TRBJ2-2; the D gene is possibly TRBD2 (5 bases). The germline CDR1 and CDR2 sequences are LNHDA and SQIVND (reference sequence). V was clipped by 1 base and J by 7 bases, with 7 bases between them. CDR3 size: 13 residues.

This rearrangement joins TRBV5-5 to TRBJ2-4; D might be TRBD1 (5 bases). Germline CDR1 and CDR2: SGHKS and YYEKEE (reference sequence). The ends were cut back, 1 base at V and 8 bases at J, with 7 bases in the middle. This CDR3 contains 12 residues. The DNA for the CDR3 is TGTGCCAGCAGCTTGAAAGGGGACATTCAGTACTTC. Its translation is CASSLKGDIQYF.

This sequence joins TRBV7-6 and TRBJ2-7; 9 bases agree with TRBD1. The germline CDR1 and CDR2 sequences are SGHVS and FNYEAQ. With V trimmed by 2 bases and J by 1 base, 15 bases remained unmatched. The CDR3 is 19 residues long. Here the CDR3 DNA reads TGTGCCAGCAGCTTAAGTTTGGGGACAGGGCCTTTTGGGTCCTACGAGCAGTACTTC. Residues: CASSLSLGTGPFGSYEQYF.

This chain uses TRBV5-1 with TRBJ2-5, with 8 bases lining up with TRBD2. Germline CDR1 is SGHRS and CDR2 is YFSETQ. This CDR3 is 18 amino acids long. V was clipped by 0 bases and J by 1 base; unmatched bases: 11. CDR3 nucleotide sequence: TGCGCCAGCAGCTTGGACGTTGGGCTAGCGGGCTTCCAAGAGACCCAGTACTTC. Its translation: CASSLDVGLAGFQETQYF.

The gene calls are TRBV30 and TRBJ2-7, with 7 bases aligning to TRBD1. Losses at the gene ends were 2 bases for V and 1 base for J; bases not matched to a gene: 2. The CDR3 runs to 13 residues. Germline V gene sequence: CDR1 GTSNPN, CDR2 SVGIG (reference sequence). This CDR3 is CAWSTGDSYEQYF. In nucleotides, the CDR3 is TGTGCCTGGAGTACAGGGGATTCCTACGAGCAGTACTTC.

This chain connects TRBV5-6 to TRBJ1-2; D is unclear. In germline, CDR1 is SGHDT, CDR2 YYEEEE. Trimming shortened V by 4 bases and J by 6 bases, and 10 bases separated the two germline ends. The length of the CDR3 is 12 residues. The CDR3 protein is CASSEEAHGYTF. The CDR3 DNA reads TGTGCCAGCAGCGAGGAGGCCCATGGCTACACCTTC.

This chain uses TRBV2 with TRBJ1-6, with D perhaps TRBD1 (5 bases). CDR3 length equals 17 residues. The germline V gene encodes CDR1 SNHLY and CDR2 FYNNEI. V was clipped by 3 bases and J by 0 bases, with 12 bases between them. Here the CDR3 DNA reads TGTGCCAGCAGTGACGGACACTACAGCTCCTATAATTCACCCCTCCACTTT. Amino acid sequence: CASSDGHYSSYNSPLHF.

The chain combines TRBV9 with TRBJ2-3; D gene uncertain. V lost 0 bases and J lost 3, with 5 bases in between. The germline V gene encodes CDR1 SGDLS and CDR2 YYNGEE. The CDR3 consists of 13 residues. The CDR3 loop is CASSVELTDTQYF. The CDR3, as DNA: TGTGCCAGCAGCGTAGAACTTACAGATACGCAGTATTTT. The whole variable domain, remainder taken from reference TRBV9 and TRBJ2-3, is DSGVTQTPKHLITATGQRVTLRCSPRSGDLSVYWYQQSLDQGLQFLIQYYNGEERAKGNILERFSAQQFPDLHSELNLSSLELGDSALYFCASSVELTDTQYFGPGTRLTVL.

The CDR3 protein is CASSFGVLDEQYF. In DNA, the CDR3 is TGCGCCAGCAGCTTCGGGGTTCTCGACGAGCAGTACTTC. V and J are TRBV5-1 and TRBJ2-7; weak D call: TRBD2 (5 bases). Germline CDR1 reads SGHRS; CDR2 reads YFSETQ. Trimming stripped 2 bases from V and 5 bases from J, with 11 bases between. This CDR3 comprises 13 residues.

The chain couples TRBV4-1 to TRBJ2-7; TRBD2 might be the D (5 bases). Germline V gene sequence: CDR1 MGHRA, CDR2 YSYEKL. V was pared by 1 base and J by 0 bases, with 10 bases between. The CDR3 spans 15 residues. CDR3 amino acids: CASSQAPGSSYEQYF. Written as DNA, the CDR3 is TGCGCCAGCAGCCAAGCCCCGGGAAGCTCCTACGAGCAGTACTTC.

The genes are TRBV19 and TRBJ1-2, with 10 nucleotides matching TRBD1. This CDR3 is built from 16 residues. J lost 4 bases, V lost 3 bases, and 8 bases had no gene match. Looked up from germline, CDR1 is LNHDA and CDR2 is SQIVND (reference sequence). The CDR3 DNA reads TGTGCCAGTAGTATCCCCTTGGGACAGGGGCTCTATGGCTACACCTTC. Translated: CASSIPLGQGLYGYTF.